Listed below are T cell receptor beta chains from one sample, sequenced in a study of PD-1 blockade in mismatch repair-deficient tumors. Their recognized antigens are unknown. Sequenced by immunoSEQ multiplex PCR; TCRdb stores in-frame clones only, minus some. The sample consists of roughly 14,000 clones, about 88% of them appearing once. The sequencing here drew on cells cultured in vitro, taken from a patient treated with pembrolizumab. All receptors derive from an adult with mismatch repair-deficient cancer. The CDR3 runs from the conserved cysteine through the conserved F or W. D genes are given only for firm matches. Not all rows give a size; the values are once, few, many and, for expanded clones, a class.

V,size,J,D,DNA,CDR3
TRBV27,NA,TRBJ2-4,NA,TGTGCCAGCAGTTTATATTCATCCTGGGGCATTCAGTACTTC,CASSLYSSWGIQYF
TRBV2,NA,TRBJ2-1,NA,TGTGCCAGCAGTGAAAGGGCTTTCAAGAATGAGCAGTTCTTC,CASSERAFKNEQFF
TRBV6-8,NA,TRBJ2-1,TRBD2,TGTGCCAGCAGGGCTAGCGGGACCAAGGGATGGAATGAGCAGTTCTTC,CASRASGTKGWNEQFF
TRBV27,medium-sized,TRBJ1-1,NA,TGTGCCAGCAACACGAAAGGAGAGGGCACTGAAGCTTTCTTT,CASNTKGEGTEAFF
TRBV11-2,NA,TRBJ2-7,NA,TGTGCCAGCAGCTTGCATAGCGGCTTAAGGTACTTC,CASSLHSGLRYF
TRBV29-1,few,TRBJ2-2,NA,TGCAGCGTTGAAGGAGACGGGGAGCTGTTTTTT,CSVEGDGELFF
TRBV27,NA,TRBJ2-7,TRBD1,TGTGCCAGCAGTCCAGGGACAGGGGGTCGCGAGCAGTACTTC,CASSPGTGGREQYF
TRBV7-9,NA,TRBJ1-4,NA,TGTGCCAGCATCTCAGGCACGGGGGCGCAAGGTGAAAAACTGTTTTTT,CASISGTGAQGEKLFF
TRBV13,NA,TRBJ1-4,NA,TGTGCCAGCAGCCTGGGACGCAGTGAAAAACTGTTTTTT,CASSLGRSEKLFF
TRBV5-6,NA,TRBJ1-6,NA,TGTGCCAGCAGCTTGGTCGGCAGGGGATCCAATTCACCCCTCCACTTT,CASSLVGRGSNSPLHF
TRBV5-4,NA,TRBJ1-6,TRBD1,TGTGCCAGCAGCTTGGACAGGGGGCTCTCACCCCTCCACTTT,CASSLDRGLSPLHF